Included here is one T cell receptor (beta chain) sequence, with context. This entry comes from a study of blood T cell repertoires in COVID-19. V lost 5 bases and J 8 bases, leaving 15 bases between the germline ends. The CDR3 totals 13 residues. The germline CDR1 and CDR2 sequences are SNHLY and FYNNEI. Only in-frame clones appear in the TCRdb table, and some are missing; sequencing was by immunoSEQ multiplex PCR. The data contain some 160,000 clones, around 82% of them singletons. The sequence came from a woman aged 70 to 79 who had recovered from COVID-19. This rearrangement joins TRBV2 to TRBJ1-2; TRBD1 is a possible D gene (5 bases). Material: peripheral blood. CDR3 protein: CASSPGFSSGYTF. The DNA for the CDR3 is TGTGCCAGCAGTCCAGGGTTTTCGTCAGGCTACACCTTC. Looking up the rest from reference TRBV2 and TRBJ1-2 gives the full variable domain: EPEVTQTPSHQVTQMGQEVILRCVPISNHLYFYWYRQILGQKVEFLVSFYNNEISEKSEIFDDQFSVERPDGSNFTLKIRSTKLEDSAMYFCASSPGFSSGYTFGSGTRLTVV.